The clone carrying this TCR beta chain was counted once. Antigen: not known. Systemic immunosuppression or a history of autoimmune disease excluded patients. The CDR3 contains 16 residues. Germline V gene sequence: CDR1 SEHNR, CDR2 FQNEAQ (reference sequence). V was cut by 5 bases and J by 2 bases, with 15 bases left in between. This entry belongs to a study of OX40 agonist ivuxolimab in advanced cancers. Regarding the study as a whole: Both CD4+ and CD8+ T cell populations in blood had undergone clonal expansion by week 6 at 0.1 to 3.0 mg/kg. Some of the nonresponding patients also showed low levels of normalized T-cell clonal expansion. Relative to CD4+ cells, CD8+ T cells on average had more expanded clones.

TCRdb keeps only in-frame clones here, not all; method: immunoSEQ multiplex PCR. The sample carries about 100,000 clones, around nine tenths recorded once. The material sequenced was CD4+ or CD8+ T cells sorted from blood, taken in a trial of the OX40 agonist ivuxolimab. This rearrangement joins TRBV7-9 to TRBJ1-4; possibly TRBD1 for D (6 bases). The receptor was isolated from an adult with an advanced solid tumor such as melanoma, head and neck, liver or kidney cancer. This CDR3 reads CASSLGGRTTNEKLFF. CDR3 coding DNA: TGTGCCAGCAGCCTCGGGGGGCGAACGACTAATGAAAAACTGTTTTTT.